This T cell receptor (beta chain) is from a study of T cell repertoires in cytomegalovirus infection. This CDR3 is 19 amino acids long. Looked up from germline, CDR1 is SGHTA and CDR2 is FQGNSA. The V and J ends lost 2 bases and 2 bases, in that order; junction bases with no gene match: 13. TCRdb reprocessed the reads with MiXCR, giving one entry per CDR3 protein. The top ten clones hold 12% of a sample with a few hundred thousand distinct CDR3 sequences, 15% to 20% of them seen once. This clonotype occurred many times. This rearrangement joins TRBV7-2 to TRBJ1-5, with 9 bases identical to TRBD1. The sequence was obtained from a human donor in good health (CMV status not recorded). Some clones in this sample may be carry-over from other donors' samples. The sample comprised PBMCs. The CDR3 DNA follows: TGTGCCAGCAGCTTATGGTCTCCACAGGGGGCGTCCGGCAATCAGCCCCAGCATTTT. Protein product: CASSLWSPQGASGNQPQHF. The full variable domain, completed using reference TRBV7-2 and TRBJ1-5, is GAGVSQSPSNKVTEKGKDVELRCDPISGHTALYWYRQSLGQGLEFLIYFQGNSAPDKSGLPSDRFSAERTGGSVSTLTIQRTQQEDSAVYLCASSLWSPQGASGNQPQHFGDGTRLSIL.